Sequencing of this T cell receptor (beta chain) was carried out in a study of blood T cell repertoires in COVID-19. CDR3 length equals 15 residues. Germline lookup yields CDR1 SGHDT and CDR2 YYEEEE. Trimming removed 4 bases from V and 5 bases from J; junction bases left unmatched: 9. Authors' data handling: How many nucleated cells were present was estimated from reference gene primer amplification. Profiling relied on immunoSEQ multiplex PCR, and the TCRdb table lists in-frame clones only, not all of them. Clone size and the V and J calls come from that table; the DNA yielded D and trimming. Among 300,000 to 500,000 clones, roughly 90% were seen once, and the ten largest hold approximately 1%.

The TCR was taken from a woman younger than 45 with acute COVID-19. The source material was PBMCs or T cells enriched from blood (not recorded which). J is TRBJ2-5 and V is TRBV5-6, with 9 bases fitting TRBD1. The CDR3 loop reads CASSLGQGYVETQYF. The CDR3 DNA reads as TGTGCCAGCAGCCTGGGACAGGGTTATGTGGAGACCCAGTACTTC.